This T cell receptor beta chain was captured by sequencing in a study of regulatory T cells in long-lasting Graves disease. Documented time point: newly diagnosed GD, antithyroid drugs for less than 3 months. PBMCs provided the RNA from which the TCR library was made. With iRepertoire HTBI primers and Arm-PCR of CDR3 regions, TCR beta libraries were built. MiXCR, run by TCRdb on the multiplex PCR reads, gives a single entry per CDR3 protein. The sample consists of some 320,000 distinct CDR3 sequences, about 20% of them appearing once. This clonotype was counted many times. The material sequenced was peripheral blood mononuclear cells (PBMCs), taken at new diagnosis, from a patient treated with antithyroid drugs. The receptor was derived from a female donor with Graves disease.

The CDR3 DNA is TGTGCCAGCAGTTTAATGTTATTCGGGTCCGATGGCTACACCTTC. Its protein is CASSLMLFGSDGYTF. The rearrangement joins TRBV6-5 to TRBJ1-2; D ambiguous. The V end lost 4 bases, the J end lost 6 bases, and 18 bases lay between the germline ends. CDR1 is MNHEY, CDR2 SVGAGI, per germline. This CDR3 has 15 amino acids.